The rows below give T cell receptor beta chains drawn from one sample of a study of cytomegalovirus exposure and HLA in healthy donors. Generated by immunoSEQ multiplex PCR, the TCRdb table keeps only in-frame clones and is missing some. The sample has 140,000 to 150,000 clones, over 70% seen once. Sequencing was carried out using PBMCs. The receptors stem from a woman between 35 and 50 years old in good health and CMV-seropositive. CDR3s include the opening cysteine and the closing phenylalanine or tryptophan. The D gene is left open where the match is weak. Rows may omit the clone size; those that give it use once, few, many or a size class.

v_gene	j_gene	d_gene	abundance	CDR3aa	CDR3nt
TRBV7-9	TRBJ1-3	TRBD1	.	CASSLESRGPTNTIYF	TGTGCCAGCAGCTTAGAGTCCAGGGGGCCGACAAACACCATATATTTT
TRBV6-5	TRBJ2-3	.	.	CASKDYRSTDTQYF	TGTGCCAGCAAGGACTACCGAAGCACAGATACGCAGTATTTT
TRBV15	TRBJ2-3	TRBD2	once	CATSRDRGGLTYTQYF	TGTGCCACCAGCAGAGACCGGGGGGGCCTTACATATACGCAGTATTTT
TRBV5-1	TRBJ1-4	TRBD1	.	CASSWTGVRGSEKLFF	TGCGCCAGCAGCTGGACAGGGGTGAGGGGATCGGAAAAACTGTTTTTT
TRBV4-1	TRBJ2-2	TRBD1	once	CASSQAGQWAGELFF	TGCGCCAGCAGCCAAGCGGGACAGTGGGCCGGGGAGCTGTTTTTT
TRBV28	TRBJ2-3	.	.	CASREQTGITDTQYF	TGTGCCAGCAGGGAACAAACAGGGATCACAGATACGCAGTATTTT
TRBV7-9	TRBJ1-5	TRBD1	.	CSSSGDRGKSIGQPQHF	TGTTCCAGCAGCGGGGACAGGGGGAAGAGTATCGGTCAGCCCCAGCATTTT
TRBV11-2	TRBJ2-7	.	few	CASSTPRGGGYEQYF	TGTGCCAGCAGTACCCCGAGGGGGGGCGGCTACGAGCAGTACTTC
TRBV5-1	TRBJ2-1	TRBD2	.	CASSLAPGLYNEQFF	TGCGCCAGCAGCTTGGCTCCGGGACTATACAATGAGCAGTTCTTC
TRBV12-1	TRBJ2-1	.	few	CASSCQTGVKSTSNNEQFF	TGTGCCAGCAGCTGCCAGACAGGGGTCAAATCAACCTCAAACAATGAGCAGTTCTTC
TRBV10-3	TRBJ1-2	.	.	CASRSDEQGGYGYTF	TGTGCCTCCCGAAGCGATGAACAAGGGGGATATGGCTACACCTTC
TRBV7-3	TRBJ2-3	TRBD2	.	CASSLTSGSTDTQYF	TGTGCCAGCAGCTTGACTAGCGGCAGCACAGATACGCAGTATTTT
TRBV6-5	TRBJ2-5	TRBD1	.	CASRPTGQAQETQYF	TGTGCCAGCAGACCCACTGGACAGGCACAAGAGACCCAGTACTTC
TRBV11-2	TRBJ1-2	.	.	CASSLLESGYTF	TGTGCCAGCAGCCTCCTCGAGAGCGGCTACACCTTC
TRBV15	TRBJ1-3	TRBD1	few	CATTRDRGFGNTIYF	TGTGCCACCACCCGAGACAGGGGCTTTGGAAACACCATATATTTT
TRBV5-4	TRBJ1-6	.	few	CASSSGLSPLHF	TGTGCCAGCAGCTCCGGACTCTCACCCCTCCACTTT
TRBV13	TRBJ2-1	.	.	CASSPSGTLYNEQFF	TGTGCCAGCAGCCCATCCGGGACATTATACAATGAGCAGTTCTTC
TRBV5-6	TRBJ1-1	TRBD1	.	CASSYQGGVNTEAFF	TGTGCCAGCAGCTACCAGGGGGGAGTAAACACTGAAGCTTTCTTT
TRBV7-2	TRBJ1-1	.	.	CASSLMRSTEAFF	TGTGCCAGCAGCTTAATGCGTAGCACTGAAGCTTTCTTT
TRBV30	TRBJ1-5	TRBD1	.	CAWKAGQGSPQHF	TGTGCCTGGAAGGCGGGACAGGGATCGCCCCAGCATTTT
TRBV4-2	TRBJ2-1	.	few	CASSQGWGRTYGDNEQFF	TGTGCCAGCAGCCAAGGCTGGGGGCGAACCTATGGGGACAATGAGCAGTTCTTC
TRBV19	TRBJ2-3	.	.	CASSIGGGPDTQYF	TGTGCCAGTAGTATAGGAGGAGGCCCAGATACGCAGTATTTT